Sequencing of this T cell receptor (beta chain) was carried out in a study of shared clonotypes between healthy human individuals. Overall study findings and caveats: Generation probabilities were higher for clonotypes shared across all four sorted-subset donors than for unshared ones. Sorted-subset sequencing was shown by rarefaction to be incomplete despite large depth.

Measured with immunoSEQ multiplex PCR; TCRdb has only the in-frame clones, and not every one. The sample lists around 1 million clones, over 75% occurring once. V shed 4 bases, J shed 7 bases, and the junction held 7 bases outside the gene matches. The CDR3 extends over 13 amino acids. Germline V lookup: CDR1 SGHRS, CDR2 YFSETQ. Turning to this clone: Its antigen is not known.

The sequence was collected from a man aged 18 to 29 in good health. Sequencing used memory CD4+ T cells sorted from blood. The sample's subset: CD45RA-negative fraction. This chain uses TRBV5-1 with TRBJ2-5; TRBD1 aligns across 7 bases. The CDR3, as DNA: TGCGCCAGCAGCCCGGGGACAGTCGGGACCCAGTACTTC. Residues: CASSPGTVGTQYF.